One sample yielded the 10 T cell receptor beta chains listed below, sequenced in a study of blood T cells in healthy people across ages. Primers used in a second PCR of roughly 7 to 12 cycles were a sample-barcoded 5' primer and a J-beta primer mix. MiXCR, run by TCRdb on the 5' RACE reads, gives a single entry per CDR3 protein. The table includes about 800,000 distinct CDR3 sequences, around 25% detected once. In addition, the sample was reused for a study of T cells of mothers and their children.

The sequenced material came from blood. These receptors were taken from a boy younger than 18 in good health.

This clonotype was picked up a small number of times. The rearrangement links TRBV7-9 to TRBJ2-1; 11 nucleotides align to TRBD2. From germline, CDR1 is SEHNR and CDR2 FQNEAQ (reference sequence). CDR3 length: 17 residues. Trimming took 3 bases from V and 6 from J; bases not matched to a gene: 10. The CDR3 loop reads CASSLIAGGPLSNEQFF. Here the CDR3 DNA reads TGTGCCAGCAGCTTGATAGCGGGAGGGCCTCTTTCCAATGAGCAGTTCTTC.

V usage is TRBV28 and J usage is TRBJ1-3; possibly TRBD1 for D (5 bases). V lost 6 bases, J lost 6 bases, and 12 bases lay in between. Germline V lookup: CDR1 MDHEN, CDR2 SYDVKM. The CDR3 is 13 residues long. The CDR3 region has the DNA TGTGCCAGCAGGATACAGGCGGCAAACACCATATATTTT. The encoded protein is CASRIQAANTIYF. Variable domain in full (rest from reference TRBV28 and TRBJ1-3): DVKVTQSSRYLVKRTGEKVFLECVQDMDHENMFWYRQDPGLGLRLIYFSYDVKMKEKGDIPEGYSVSREKKERFSLILESASTNQTSMYLCASRIQAANTIYFGEGSWLTVV.

The gene calls are TRBV7-9 and TRBJ2-1; 10 bases match TRBD1. The DNA end is a closer match to TRBJ2-5, so the J assignment may be wrong. Germline-derived CDR1 and CDR2 are SEHNR and FQNEAQ (reference sequence). CDR3 length equals 17 residues. CDR3 sequence reads: CASSLVSGTGAMETQYF. The CDR3 nucleotides read TGTGCCAGCAGCTTAGTGTCGGGGACAGGGGCCATGGAGACCCAGTACTTC.

This clonotype has just a few counts. The chain links TRBV11-2 to TRBJ2-4, with 11 positions matching TRBD2. Losses at the gene ends were 4 bases for V and 1 base for J; bases not matched to a gene: 18. This CDR3 spans 21 amino acids. Germline loops: CDR1 SGHAT, CDR2 FQNNGV. The CDR3 loop is CASSSQSYSGGGMGAKNIQYF. The CDR3 DNA is TGTGCCAGCAGCTCCCAGAGCTATAGCGGGGGGGGTATGGGGGCCAAAAACATTCAGTACTTC.

This clonotype was seen more than once but under ten times. The chain links TRBV20-1 to TRBJ2-5; 10 bases map to TRBD2. This CDR3 region has 17 residues. V dropped 0 bases and J dropped 5; count of bases not matched to a gene: 12. Germline CDR1 is DFQATT and CDR2 is SNEGSKA (reference sequence). CDR3: CSARDLGTAGGEETQYF. The CDR3 DNA sequence: TGCAGTGCTAGAGATTTAGGAACAGCGGGAGGGGAGGAGACCCAGTACTTC.

The chain employs TRBV2 and TRBJ2-1, with 8 positions matching TRBD2. The end of the DNA is better explained by TRBJ2-7, so the J call may be wrong. The CDR3 sequence is 13 residues long. The V gene's germline CDR1 is SNHLY and CDR2 FYNNEI. The CDR3: CASSASGGGEQYF. The CDR3 nucleotides are TGTGCCAGCAGTGCATCGGGAGGGGGCGAGCAGTACTTC.

This clonotype was counted a few times. A junction end diverges from the germline sequence, so it may reflect a read error. The V call is TRBV28, the J call TRBJ2-5; no clear D. The last part of the DNA fits TRBJ2-1 better; the J call may be wrong. Germline loops: CDR1 MDHEN, CDR2 SYDVKM. This CDR3 contains 12 residues. CDR3 DNA: TGTGCCGGCAGTTTGTGGTACAATGAGCAGTTCTTC. Translated, it gives CAGSLWYNEQFF.

The CDR3 DNA reads TGTGCCAGCACAAACGTCGGGATTTACAGCCAGCCCCAGCATTTT. This gives the protein CASTNVGIYSQPQHF. The V gene is TRBV28, the J gene TRBJ1-5; D is unclear. V dropped 7 bases and J dropped 7 bases, with 20 bases sitting between them. The CDR3 loop spans 15 amino acids. Germline V CDR1 and CDR2: MDHEN, SYDVKM.

This clonotype was seen more than once but under ten times. This chain joins TRBV29-1 and TRBJ2-2, with 7 bases that match TRBD1. J gave up 2 bases and V 8 bases, and 5 bases lay outside the gene matches. The CDR3 consists of 13 residues. Germline CDR1 reads SQVTM; CDR2 reads ANQGSEA. The CDR3 DNA reads as TGCAGCCTCCGGGACAGCAACACCGGGGAGCTGTTTTTT. Protein product: CSLRDSNTGELFF.

This clonotype turned up a few times. The chain joins TRBV5-6 to TRBJ2-5; 14 nucleotides align to TRBD2. V trimming: 5 bases; J trimming: 6 bases; junction bases outside the gene matches: 6. In germline, CDR1 is SGHDT, CDR2 YYEEEE. This CDR3 is built from 15 residues. The CDR3 nucleotides are TGTGCCAGCAGTGAGGGGACTAGCGGGGGCAAGACCCAGTACTTC. It yields the protein CASSEGTSGGKTQYF.